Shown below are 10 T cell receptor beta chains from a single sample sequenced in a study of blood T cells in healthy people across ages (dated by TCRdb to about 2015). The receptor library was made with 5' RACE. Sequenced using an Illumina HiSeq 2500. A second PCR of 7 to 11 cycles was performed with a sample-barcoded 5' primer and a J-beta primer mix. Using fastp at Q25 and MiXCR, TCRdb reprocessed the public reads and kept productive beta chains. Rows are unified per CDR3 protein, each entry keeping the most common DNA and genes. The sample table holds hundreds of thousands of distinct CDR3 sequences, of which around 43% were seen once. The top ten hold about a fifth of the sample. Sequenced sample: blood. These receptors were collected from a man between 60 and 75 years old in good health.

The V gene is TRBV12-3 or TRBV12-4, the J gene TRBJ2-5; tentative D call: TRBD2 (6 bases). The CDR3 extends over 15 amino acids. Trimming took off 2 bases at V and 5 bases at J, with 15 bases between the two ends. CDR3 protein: CASSLSFGGKETQYF. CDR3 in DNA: TGTGCCAGCAGTTTAAGTTTCGGCGGGAAGGAGACCCAGTACTTC.

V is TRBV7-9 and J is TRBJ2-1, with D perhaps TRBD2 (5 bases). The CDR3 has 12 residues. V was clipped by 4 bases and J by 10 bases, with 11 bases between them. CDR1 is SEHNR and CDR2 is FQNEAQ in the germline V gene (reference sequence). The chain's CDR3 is CASSWESYEQFF. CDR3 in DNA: TGTGCCAGCAGCTGGGAGAGCTACGAGCAGTTCTTC.

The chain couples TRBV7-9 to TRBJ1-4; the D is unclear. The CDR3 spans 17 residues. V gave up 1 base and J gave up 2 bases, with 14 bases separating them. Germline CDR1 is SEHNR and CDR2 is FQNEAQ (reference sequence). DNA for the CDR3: TGTGCCAGCAGCTTAGGGGAACGGGCCCTCACTAATGAAAAACTGTTTTTT. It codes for CASSLGERALTNEKLFF. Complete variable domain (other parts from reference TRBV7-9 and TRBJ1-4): DTGVSQNPRHKITKRGQNVTFRCDPISEHNRLYWYRQTLGQGPEFLTYFQNEAQLEKSRLLSDRFSAERPKGSFSTLEIQRTEQGDSAMYLCASSLGERALTNEKLFFGSGTQLSVL.

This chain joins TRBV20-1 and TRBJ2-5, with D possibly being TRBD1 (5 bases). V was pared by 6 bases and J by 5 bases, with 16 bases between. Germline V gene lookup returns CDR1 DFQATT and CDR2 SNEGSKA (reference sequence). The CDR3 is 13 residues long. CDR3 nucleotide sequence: TGCAGTGCCCAGAAGGTTGGGGCGGAGACCCAGTACTTC. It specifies CSAQKVGAETQYF.

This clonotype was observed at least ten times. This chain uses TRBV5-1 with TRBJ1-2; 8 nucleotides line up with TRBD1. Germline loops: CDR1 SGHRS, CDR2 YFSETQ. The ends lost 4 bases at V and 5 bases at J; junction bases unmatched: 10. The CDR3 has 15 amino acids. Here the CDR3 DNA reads TGCGCCAGCAGCGAACAACAGGGGGGACTTTATGGCTACACCTTC. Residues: CASSEQQGGLYGYTF.

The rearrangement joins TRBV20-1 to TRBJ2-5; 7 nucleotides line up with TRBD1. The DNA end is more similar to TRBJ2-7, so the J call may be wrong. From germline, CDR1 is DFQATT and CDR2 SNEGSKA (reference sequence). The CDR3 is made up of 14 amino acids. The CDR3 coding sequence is TGCAGTGCTAGGGAACCCGGGACAGCGGACGAGCAGTACTTC. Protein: CSAREPGTADEQYF.

The CDR3 sequence is CSAGWREEANYGYTF. The CDR3 nucleotides read TGCAGCGCTGGGTGGAGGGAAGAAGCTAACTATGGCTACACCTTC. J is TRBJ1-2 and V is TRBV29-1; unclear D gene. CDR3 length: 15 residues. Trimming pared 7 bases from V and 0 bases from J, leaving 18 bases between. Germline V gives CDR1 SQVTM, CDR2 ANQGSEA.

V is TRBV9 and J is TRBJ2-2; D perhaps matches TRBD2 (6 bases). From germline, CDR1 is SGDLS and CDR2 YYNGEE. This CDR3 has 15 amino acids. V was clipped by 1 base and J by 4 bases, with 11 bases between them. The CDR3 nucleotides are TGTGCCAGCAGCGTAAGATCCGGGAGCACCGGGGAGCTGTTTTTT. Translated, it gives CASSVRSGSTGELFF.

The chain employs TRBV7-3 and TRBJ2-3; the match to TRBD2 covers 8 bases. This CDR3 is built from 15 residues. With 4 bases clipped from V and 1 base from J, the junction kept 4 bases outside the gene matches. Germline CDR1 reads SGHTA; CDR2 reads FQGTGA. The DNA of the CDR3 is TGTGCCAGCAGCTATAGCGGGACCCGCACAGATACGCAGTATTTT. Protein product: CASSYSGTRTDTQYF.

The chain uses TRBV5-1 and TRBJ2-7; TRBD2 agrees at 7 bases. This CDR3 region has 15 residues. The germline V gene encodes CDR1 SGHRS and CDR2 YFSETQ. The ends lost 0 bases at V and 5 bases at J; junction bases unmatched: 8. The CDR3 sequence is CASSLETSISHEQYF. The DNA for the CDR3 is TGCGCCAGCAGCTTGGAGACTAGCATAAGCCACGAGCAGTACTTC.